Given below is one TCR beta chain in context. In the authors' workflow: Amplification of reference gene primers provided the estimated nucleated cell counts. Libraries were prepared by immunoSEQ multiplex PCR; TCRdb keeps only in-frame clonotypes and omits some of them. The D gene and trimming were derived from the DNA, and the V and J assignments and clone size from that table. Of fewer than 250,000 clones in the sample, 70% to 85% were seen once. This entry comes from a study of blood T cell repertoires in COVID-19. Across the study: From T cells, B-cell-depleted T cells, or PBMCs came the material, which was cDNA or gDNA.

The source material was peripheral blood. This TCR was sampled from a woman of 80 years or more with acute or convalescent COVID-19.

The CDR3 DNA is TGCGCCAGCAGCCTCCTAGCGGGGAGCTCCGGGGAGCTGTTTTTT. It yields the protein CASSLLAGSSGELFF. The chain carries TRBV5-1 and TRBJ2-2; 9 bases fit TRBD2. The CDR3 runs 15 residues. Trimming at V came to 4 bases and at J to 6 bases, leaving 7 bases not matched to a gene. Germline V gives CDR1 SGHRS, CDR2 YFSETQ.